One T cell receptor (beta chain) is described in this entry. The assay was immunoSEQ multiplex PCR, and TCRdb's table has in-frame clones only and misses some. The repertoire holds 150,000 to 200,000 clones, with roughly 90% as singletons. The sample comes from a study of T cell responses to AZD1222 COVID-19 vaccine. Deletions cut 5 bases from V and 1 base from J, with 9 bases between. This CDR3 is built from 14 residues. Germline CDR1 LNHDA, CDR2 SQIVND (reference sequence). The specimen was peripheral blood, collected on day 0 of AZD1222 vaccination. This clonotype originated in an adult in good health. The J gene is TRBJ1-5, the V gene TRBV19, with D tentatively TRBD1 (5 bases). The CDR3 DNA reads TGTGCCAGTAGTGGGGGACGGAGCAATCAGCCCCAGCATTTT. Protein: CASSGGRSNQPQHF.